This T cell receptor (beta chain) is drawn from a study of neurological immune-mediated disorders (dated by TCRdb to about 2019). For the study in its entirety: Among the roughly 35 multiple sclerosis patients, relapsing-remitting MS accounted for around 30 and secondary progressive MS accounted for 3. The roughly 110 TCR-beta libraries included longitudinal samples, technical triplicates and paired sorted CD4+ and CD8+ T-cell subsets alongside PBMC samples. The cohort was made up of 68 subjects, consisting of some 14 HAM/TSP patients, about 34 multiple sclerosis patients and 20 or so healthy controls. Peripheral blood TCR-beta repertoires from HTLV-I-associated myelopathy (HAM/TSP) patients, multiple sclerosis patients and healthy controls were compared by UMI-based sequencing.

TCR libraries for sorted subsets were made from 750,000 to 1,000,000 sorted CD4+ or CD8+ T cells. The multiple sclerosis patients were enrolled in a US clinical protocol that evaluated disease progression with magnetic resonance imaging. PBMCs were separated from peripheral blood using Ficoll-Hypaque density gradient centrifugation and then cryopreserved in liquid nitrogen. Paired sorted CD4+ and CD8+ subsets came from healthy controls, HAM/TSP patients and MS patients. To synthesize cDNA, template-switch 5'RACE was performed with a primer carrying a 10-nucleotide random unique molecular identifier so that each TCR transcript was tagged. Over 160 million TCR-beta sequences, covering 15-18 subjects, were produced in each sequencing run. The RNeasy kit was used for extraction of total RNA. The KAPA Real-time Library Amplification kit was used to amplify TCR-beta VDJ regions with primers targeting the TCR constant region and the 5'RACE anchor. A first PCR added sample indexes and Illumina adaptors, after which a second PCR increased the library yield. After Ampure bead purification, the roughly 650 bp TCR product was size-selected on a 2% E-gel SizeSelection system. Library quality was checked on a Bioanalyzer, concentration was measured with Qubit, and libraries were quantified with the Kapa Library Quantification kit before pooling. An Illumina HiSeq 2500 sequenced the libraries paired-end 2 x 150 bp. To increase sequence diversity, roughly 24-32% phiX was spiked into each library pool. Per the original workflow: The quality-filtered reads were processed with the UMI-based MiGEC pipeline, whose error correction step removed more than 80% of the raw TCR sequences. IMGT germline references were used for aligning VDJ genes, and each clonotype was defined as a unique CDR3 amino acid sequence together with its V-J genes. Clonal expansion, Shannon diversity, and CDR3 relatedness (CalcPairwiseDistances, ClusterSamples) were evaluated with VDJtools, and phylogenetic trees were built with CLCbio workbench. Using coefficient-of-variation modelling across technical triplicates, the study counted a clone as expanded if it had at least 8 unique UMIs. TCRdb reprocessed the public reads (quality trimming at Q25 with fastp, clone calling with MiXCR) and kept in-frame beta chains. Merged by CDR3 protein, the rows form single entries marked with the most common genes and DNA. None of the V and J calls come from the authors' own analysis; TCRdb made them. Within this sample are roughly 52,000 distinct CDR3 sequences, with approximately 5.8% of them counted one time only. The ten largest clones take up approximately 1.3% of the sample.

For CDR1 and CDR2, the germline V gene lists SGHAT and FQNNGV. The CDR3 spans 15 residues, from the cysteine through the valine. Only the CDR3 portion is preserved as DNA: 45 bases, with reading frame beginning at the first base. The junction shows trimming of 2 bases on V and 5 bases on J, and the gene matches do not reach 8 bases of it. This clonotype was detected ten times or more. Its specific antigen is unknown. Base qualities are not provided; no much larger clone lies one nucleotide away. The full study reports these points: In a phylogenetic analysis, the repertoires of 18 out of 34 MS patients fell into a single cluster of related CDR3 sequences, pointing to a possible signature at the repertoire level. TCR clonal expansion was greatest in HAM/TSP patients and smallest in MS patients, who ranked below even healthy controls. No identical CDR3 amino acid sequences were shared among expanded clones across subjects, suggesting private TCR-beta repertoires in all groups. The MS cluster showed no association with clinical or MRI features, and the authors stated that larger cohorts are needed.

The origin of this receptor is a woman aged 18-35 years with multiple sclerosis. The sample was CD4+ T cells from blood. Rearrangement joined TRBV11-2 to TRBJ2-7, and TRBD1 aligns with 8 junction nucleotides. In nucleotides, the sequence is TGTGCCAGCAGCTTATCAGCGGACAGGGCCAACGAGCAGTACGTC. Translated, it gives CASSLSADRANEQYV.